What follows are 5 T cell receptor beta chains derived from one specimen sequenced in a study of spatial heterogeneity in lung cancer. From the 5' RACE reads, TCRdb called clonotypes with MiXCR, one entry per CDR3 protein. The repertoire holds approximately 100,000 distinct CDR3 sequences, approximately 19% seen once, with around a fifth in the top ten. Time point meaning: blood at routine non-recurrence follow-up after resection. The sequencing used PBMCs, collected at follow-up. The receptors were gathered from a male donor with early-stage non-small cell lung cancer.

The table lists this clonotype with a count of one. This chain links TRBV7-9 with TRBJ2-3, with 7 bases identical to TRBD1. CDR1 and CDR2 from the germline V gene are SEHNR and FQNEAQ (reference sequence). The CDR3 runs to 16 residues. V lost 5 bases, J lost 2 bases, and 10 bases stayed unmatched. The CDR3 DNA follows: TGTGCCAGCAGCCCCCCGAGGGGGCCCTACACAGATACGCAGTATTTT. This translates into CASSPPRGPYTDTQYF.

This clonotype was detected many times. The chain uses TRBV20-1 and TRBJ2-5; 8 bases match TRBD1. This CDR3 is built from 15 residues. Trimming at V came to 0 bases and at J to 1 base, leaving 4 bases not matched to a gene. CDR1 is DFQATT, CDR2 SNEGSKA, per germline (reference sequence). CDR3 in DNA: TGCAGTGCTAGAGATCAGGGGGCGACCCAAGAGACCCAGTACTTC. Its translation: CSARDQGATQETQYF.

The chain is built from TRBV6-6 and TRBJ2-7; 7 nucleotides align to TRBD2. The CDR3 runs to 12 residues. Germline values: CDR1 MNHNY, CDR2 SVGAGI (reference sequence). The V segment lost 9 bases and the J segment 2 bases; nucleotides outside the gene matches: 4. In DNA form, the CDR3 reads TGTGCCAGTAGGGAGGGAGCCTACGAGCAGTACTTC. The encoded protein is CASREGAYEQYF.

The chain recombines TRBV7-2 with TRBJ2-1; no clear D gene. The ends were cut back, 0 bases at V and 6 bases at J, with 9 bases in the middle. CDR1 is SGHTA, CDR2 FQGNSA, per germline. The CDR3 is made up of 14 amino acids. The chain's CDR3 is CASSLAWSVNEQFF. The CDR3 bases are TGTGCCAGCAGCTTAGCGTGGAGCGTCAATGAGCAGTTCTTC. Full variable domain (rest looked up from reference TRBV7-2 and TRBJ2-1): GAGVSQSPSNKVTEKGKDVELRCDPISGHTALYWYRQSLGQGLEFLIYFQGNSAPDKSGLPSDRFSAERTGGSVSTLTIQRTQQEDSAVYLCASSLAWSVNEQFFGPGTRLTVL.

This clonotype was picked up many times. This chain uses TRBV20-1 with TRBJ2-1; 9 nucleotides align to TRBD2. The CDR3 has 14 amino acids. Germline CDR1 is DFQATT and CDR2 is SNEGSKA (reference sequence). The trim removed 3 bases at V and 6 bases at J, leaving 6 bases unmatched. CDR3 protein: CSASSGSASNEQFF. The CDR3 nucleotides are TGCAGTGCTAGTAGCGGGAGCGCGAGCAATGAGCAGTTCTTC.